Listed below are T cell receptor beta chains from one sample, sequenced in a study of cytomegalovirus exposure and HLA in healthy donors. Sequenced by immunoSEQ multiplex PCR; TCRdb stores in-frame clones only, minus some. The sample lists fewer than 60,000 clones; around 93% were seen once. The specimen sequenced was PBMCs. The receptor set was obtained from a woman under 30 in good health and CMV-seropositive. The CDR3 runs from the conserved cysteine through the conserved F or W. A D gene is named only where the DNA matches it firmly. Not all rows give a size; the values are once, few, many and, for expanded clones, a class.

CDR3 protein,CDR3 DNA,clone size,D gene,V gene,J gene
CASSLYPGSNYGYTF,TGCGCCAGCAGCTTGTACCCAGGATCTAACTATGGCTACACCTTC,once,-,TRBV5-1,TRBJ1-2
CASSDPLSGGAEDTQYF,TGCGCCAGCAGTGATCCACTAAGCGGGGGGGCCGAGGATACGCAGTATTTT,-,TRBD2,TRBV10-2,TRBJ2-3
CASSWGVGDNEQFF,TGTGCCAGCAGCTGGGGGGTCGGGGACAATGAGCAGTTCTTC,-,-,TRBV9,TRBJ2-1
CASSPRGEFYGYTF,TGTGCCAGCAGTCCCAGGGGGGAATTCTATGGCTACACCTTC,once,TRBD1,TRBV6-1,TRBJ1-2
CASRSADTQYF,TGTGCCAGTAGGAGCGCAGATACGCAGTATTTT,-,-,TRBV19,TRBJ2-3
CASSLGRLAGGYNEQFF,TGTGCCAGCAGCTTGGGACGACTAGCGGGGGGGTACAATGAGCAGTTCTTC,-,TRBD2,TRBV7-8,TRBJ2-1
CASSPGQGATEAFF,TGTGCCAGCTCACCGGGACAGGGGGCCACTGAAGCTTTCTTT,few,TRBD1,TRBV18,TRBJ1-1
CASSRTGGGGSYGYTF,TGTGCCAGCAGCCGGACAGGGGGCGGTGGTAGCTATGGCTACACCTTC,-,TRBD1,TRBV28,TRBJ1-2
CASSILAGGRNEQFF,TGTGCCAGCAGTATACTAGCGGGGGGCAGGAATGAGCAGTTCTTC,-,TRBD2,TRBV2,TRBJ2-1
CASSQISYEQYF,TGTGCCAGCTCTCAGATCTCCTACGAGCAGTACTTC,-,-,TRBV18,TRBJ2-7
CASSLPGDRDSPLHF,TGTGCCAGCAGTTTGCCGGGGGACAGGGATTCACCCCTCCACTTT,-,TRBD1,TRBV6-6,TRBJ1-6
CASSQRLYGYTF,TGTGCCAGCAGCCAACGACTCTACGGCTACACCTTC,-,-,TRBV14,TRBJ1-2
CASSQDHGTPGEKLFF,TGCGCCAGCAGCCAAGATCATGGGACTCCTGGTGAAAAACTGTTTTTT,-,-,TRBV4-3,TRBJ1-4
CASLSKGGTDTQYF,TGTGCCAGCCTTTCCAAGGGGGGGACTGATACGCAGTATTTT,-,-,TRBV2,TRBJ2-3
CASSQASGQGSETQYF,TGTGCCAGCAGCCAAGCGTCAGGACAGGGGTCGGAGACCCAGTACTTC,-,TRBD1,TRBV4-2,TRBJ2-5
CASKAGHTGELFF,TGTGCCAGCAAGGCAGGTCACACCGGGGAGCTGTTTTTT,-,-,TRBV9,TRBJ2-2
CASSDGTGWMLSPLHF,TGTGCCAGCAGTGATGGGACAGGCTGGATGCTTTCACCCCTCCACTTT,once,TRBD1,TRBV2,TRBJ1-6